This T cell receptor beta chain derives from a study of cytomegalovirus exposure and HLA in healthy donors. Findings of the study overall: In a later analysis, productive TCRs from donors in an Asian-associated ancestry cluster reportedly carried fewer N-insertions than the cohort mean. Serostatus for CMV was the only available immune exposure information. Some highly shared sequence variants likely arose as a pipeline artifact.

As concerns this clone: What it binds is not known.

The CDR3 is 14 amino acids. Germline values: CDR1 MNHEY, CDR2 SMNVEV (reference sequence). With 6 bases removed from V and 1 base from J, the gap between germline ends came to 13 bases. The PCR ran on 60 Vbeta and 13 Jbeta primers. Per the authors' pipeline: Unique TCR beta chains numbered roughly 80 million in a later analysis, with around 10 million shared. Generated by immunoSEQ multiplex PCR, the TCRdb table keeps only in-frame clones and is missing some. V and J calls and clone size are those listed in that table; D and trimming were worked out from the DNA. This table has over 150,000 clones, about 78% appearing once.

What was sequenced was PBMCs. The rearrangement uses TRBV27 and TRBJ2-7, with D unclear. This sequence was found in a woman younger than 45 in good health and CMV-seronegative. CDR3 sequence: CASRGVATSYEQYF. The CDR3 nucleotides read TGTGCCAGCAGGGGCGTGGCAACTTCCTACGAGCAGTACTTC.